This TCR beta chain derives from a study of T-cell memory formation after mild COVID-19. TCRdb reprocessed the 5' RACE reads via MiXCR and lists one record per CDR3 protein. The table lists 470,000 or so distinct CDR3 sequences, roughly 18% of them singletons. Sequenced: PBMCs or a T cell subset sorted from them (not recorded which). The sequence was obtained from an adult woman who had mild COVID-19 (a few samples of this study predate the infection). Cell type and time point are not known.

The DNA of the CDR3 is TGTGCCAGCAGCCCCGTTCGGGACAGCTCAATCGATGAGCAGTTCTTC. This translates into CASSPVRDSSIDEQFF. The chain combines TRBV7-9 with TRBJ2-1, with 7 bases identical to TRBD1. J lost 8 bases, V lost 5 bases, and 15 bases had no gene match. The CDR3 totals 16 residues. Per germline, CDR1 SEHNR and CDR2 FQNEAQ (reference sequence).